The T cell receptor beta chain described here comes from a study of T cells in localized non-small cell lung cancer (dated by TCRdb to about 2020). Regarding the complete study: The study examined T cell repertoires in hundreds of patients with early-stage NSCLC and compared tumors with uninvolved tumor-adjacent lungs. Of the NSCLC patients, approximately 130 were male and roughly 110 were female, and the mean age was approximately 66 years. The cohort was made up of around 220 treatment-naive NSCLC patients whose localized lung tumors had been resected. General study outcomes and caveats: Because the study design was exploratory, TCR variables were selected using unadjusted p-values without false-discovery rate correction. Multi-region tumor sequencing was not performed, so intratumor heterogeneity could not be excluded. The highest T cell clonality was observed in uninvolved tumor-adjacent lung, where clonality exceeded that of tumor, suggesting that antigenic responses were more focused in uninvolved tumor-adjacent lung. Of the top 100 tumor clones, a median of 57 were detected in paired uninvolved adjacent lung; over 25 were also among that lung's top 100. Longer overall survival was associated with higher T cell density in blood, whereas shorter survival was associated with higher clonality in adjacent lung.

Reading from cysteine to phenylalanine, the CDR3 counts 17 amino acids. The entry retains the CDR3 DNA only, 51 bases that are in frame from base 1. Trimming removed 1 base from V and 1 base from J; the gene matches leave 3 bases unexplained. CDR1 and CDR2, looked up from the germline V gene, are SNHLY and FYNNEI. TCR beta CDR3 regions were sequenced from DNA using the immunoSEQ Assay. On the study's bioinformatics: T cell density was computed as TCR beta template counts normalized to usable DNA estimated by amplifying housekeeping genes. Using the preseqR package, richness was estimated by extrapolating to 120,000 templates for tissue samples and 400,000 templates for PBMC samples. Clonality was calculated as one minus Pielou's evenness. Tissue-enriched TCRs were identified through differential abundance testing performed on productive amino-acid clonotypes, with a minimum total count of 5 and an alpha of 0.1. The Jaccard Index and the Morisita Overlap Index were used to quantify repertoire overlap between compartments. GLIPH grouped TCR beta CDR3s together with public tetramer-defined viral CDR3s, and a viral motif had to include at least three viral sequences and show V-gene enrichment. The clones in this table, taken by TCRdb from immuneACCESS, are in-frame only. Not every clone is retained; where verified, under half of the shortfall comes from an unresolved V gene, and the cause of the rest is unknown. V and J calls and clone size come straight from that table; D and trimming were deduced from the DNA. The sample data list 30,000 to 45,000 clones, and about 92% of these were observed just once. The ten largest make up around 7% of the sample.

Remarks on this clone: The antigen it binds to is not known. The record has no base qualities; no much larger clone is one base away.

At diagnosis, tumor, uninvolved tumor-adjacent lung and peripheral blood were collected and then preserved as a mix of FFPE and fresh-frozen material. Blood samples were analyzed as peripheral blood mononuclear cells for TCR repertoire profiling. The input for sequencing was peripheral blood, taken before any cancer treatment. The TCR sequence derives from a female donor at least 60 years old with stage I lung adenocarcinoma. The sequence joins TRBV2 to TRBJ1-3, with 11 junctional bases fitting TRBD1. The sequenced DNA: TGTGCCAGCAGTGAAGAGGGACAGGGGGTATCTGGAAACACCATATATTTT. This gives the protein CASSEEGQGVSGNTIYF.